This T cell receptor beta chain is drawn from a study of T-cell reconstitution after alpha-beta-depleted transplantation in children. Molecular barcoding with unique molecular identifiers was used for the TCRbeta library. MiXCR, run by TCRdb on the PCR reads, gives a single entry per CDR3 protein. The repertoire consists of around 370,000 distinct CDR3 sequences, with about a tenth occurring once and the leading ten covering approximately 2.3%. The CDR3 is 16 amino acids. V gave up 0 bases and J gave up 0 bases, with 12 bases separating them. Germline assignment: CDR1 SGHDN and CDR2 FVKESK. The chain links TRBV14 to TRBJ2-7; possible D gene TRBD1, 5 bases. This clonotype was sampled from a human donor who donated a stem cell graft to a child with acute lymphoblastic leukemia. Source: PBMCs from the stem cell graft donor, taken from the stem cell graft. CDR3 sequence (DNA): TGTGCCAGCAGCCAAGAAGCAGGGCTTTCCTCCTACGAGCAGTACTTC. Translation gives CASSQEAGLSSYEQYF.